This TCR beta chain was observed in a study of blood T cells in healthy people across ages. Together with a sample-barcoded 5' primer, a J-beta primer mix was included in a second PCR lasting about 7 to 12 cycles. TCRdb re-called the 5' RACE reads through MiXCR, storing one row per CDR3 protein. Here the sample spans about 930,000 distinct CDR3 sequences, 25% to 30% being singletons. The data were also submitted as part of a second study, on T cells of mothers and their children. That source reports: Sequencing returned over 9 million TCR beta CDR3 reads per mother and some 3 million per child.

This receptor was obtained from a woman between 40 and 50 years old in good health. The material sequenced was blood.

The CDR3, as DNA: TGTGCCAGCAGCTTTGCCACAGGGGTAGGGGCGAACACTGAAGCTTTCTTT. This sequence encodes CASSFATGVGANTEAFF. The V and J genes are TRBV7-8 and TRBJ1-1; TRBD1 matches at 7 bases. CDR1 and CDR2 (germline): SGHVS, FQNEAQ. Trimming at V came to 3 bases and at J to 1 base, leaving 11 bases not matched to a gene. This CDR3 region has 17 residues.